This entry is about one T cell receptor beta chain. The record originates from a study of sequential checkpoint blockade in melanoma. Study-wide background: Each arm's sequence ended with maintenance nivolumab.

Germline V gene data show CDR1 as SGHDN and CDR2 as FVKESK. This CDR3 has 15 amino acids. The V segment lost 4 bases and the J segment 8 bases; nucleotides outside the gene matches: 12. Assay: immunoSEQ multiplex PCR; the TCRdb copy retains only in-frame clones and omits some. The sample carries more than 2,500 clones, about a fifth recorded once. Described treatment: randomized to nivolumab then ipilimumab (arm A) or the reverse (arm B). The source of this sequence is a human donor with melanoma. The source was tumor tissue (inferred from file names), collected from a patient given nivolumab and ipilimumab in sequence. The gene calls are TRBV14 and TRBJ2-5; 8 positions agree with TRBD2. The CDR3 DNA is TGTGCCAGCAGCCTCGCAGCGGGGGCCGAAGGAACCCAGTACTTC. It encodes CASSLAAGAEGTQYF.